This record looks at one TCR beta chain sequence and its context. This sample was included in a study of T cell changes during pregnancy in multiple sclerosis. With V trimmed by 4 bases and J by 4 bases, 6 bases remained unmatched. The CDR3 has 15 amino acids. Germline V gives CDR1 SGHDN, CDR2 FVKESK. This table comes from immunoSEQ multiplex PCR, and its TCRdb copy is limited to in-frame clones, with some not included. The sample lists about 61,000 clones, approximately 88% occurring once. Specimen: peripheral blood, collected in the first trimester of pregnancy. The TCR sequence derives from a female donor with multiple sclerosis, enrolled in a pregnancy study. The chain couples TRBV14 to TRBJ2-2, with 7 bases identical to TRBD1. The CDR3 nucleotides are TGTGCCAGCAGCCCACGACAGGGTGGCACCGGGGAGCTGTTTTTT. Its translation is CASSPRQGGTGELFF. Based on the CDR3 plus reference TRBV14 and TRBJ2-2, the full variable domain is EAGVTQFPSHSVIEKGQTVTLRCDPISGHDNLYWYRRVMGKEIKFLLHFVKESKQDESGMPNNRFLAERTGGTYSTLKVQPAELEDSGVYFCASSPRQGGTGELFFGEGSRLTVL.